The text below deals with one T cell receptor beta chain. This sample was included in a study of cytomegalovirus exposure and HLA in healthy donors. Across the whole study: From donors who were HLA-typed, an early data release held 80 million to 95 million unique TCRs.

The PCR used 60 Vbeta and 13 Jbeta primers. As handled by the study authors: Some 80 million unique TCR beta chains, 10 million to 14 million shared, were counted in a later analysis. The repertoire was sequenced with immunoSEQ multiplex PCR; TCRdb's copy has only in-frame clones and lacks some. V and J calls and clone size are copied from that table; D and trimming were computed from the DNA. Among some 140,000 clones listed, roughly 77% were seen once. This CDR3 has 14 residues. The V end was cut by 4 bases, the J end by 6 bases, with 15 bases between. The germline CDR1 and CDR2 sequences are SGHTA and FQGNSA.

The source of this sequence is a man between 25 and 39 years old in good health and CMV-seropositive. The V call is TRBV7-2, the J call TRBJ1-2, with D possibly matching TRBD1 (6 bases). Sequenced sample: PBMCs. The CDR3 DNA reads TGTGCCAGCAGCTCTCAACAGGGAGGGGATGGCTACACCTTC. Translated: CASSSQQGGDGYTF.